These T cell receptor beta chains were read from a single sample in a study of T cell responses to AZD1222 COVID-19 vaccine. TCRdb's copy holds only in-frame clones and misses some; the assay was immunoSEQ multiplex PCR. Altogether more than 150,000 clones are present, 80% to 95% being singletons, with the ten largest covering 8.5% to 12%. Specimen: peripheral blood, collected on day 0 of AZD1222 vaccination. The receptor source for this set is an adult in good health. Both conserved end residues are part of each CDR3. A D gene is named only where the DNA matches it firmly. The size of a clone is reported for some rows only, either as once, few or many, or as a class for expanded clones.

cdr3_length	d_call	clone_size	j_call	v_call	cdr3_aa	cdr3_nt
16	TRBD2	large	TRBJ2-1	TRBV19	CASRSSGGHSYNEQFF	TGTGCCAGTAGAAGTAGCGGGGGACACTCCTACAATGAGCAGTTCTTC
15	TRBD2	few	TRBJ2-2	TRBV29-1	CSVDQGGRNTGELFF	TGCAGCGTCGACCAGGGAGGGCGGAACACCGGGGAGCTGTTTTTT
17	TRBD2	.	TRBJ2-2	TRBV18	CASSPPSLAGGAGELFF	TGTGCCAGCTCACCACCGTCTCTAGCGGGAGGCGCCGGGGAGCTGTTTTTT
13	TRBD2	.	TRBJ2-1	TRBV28	CASGGGLKYEQFF	TGTGCCAGCGGCGGGGGGCTAAAATATGAGCAGTTCTTC
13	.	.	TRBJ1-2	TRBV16	CASSQSGVEGYTF	TGTGCCAGCAGCCAGAGCGGGGTGGAAGGCTACACCTTC
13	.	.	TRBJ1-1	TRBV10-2	CAIGWGEDTEAFF	TGCGCCATCGGGTGGGGGGAGGACACTGAAGCTTTCTTT
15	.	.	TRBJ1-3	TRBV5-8	CASRYRDSLRNTIYF	TGTGCCAGCAGGTACCGGGACTCTCTTCGGAACACCATATATTTT
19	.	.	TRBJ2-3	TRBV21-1	CASSKALSTQGAVTDTQYF	TGTGCCAGCAGCAAAGCGCTTTCGACTCAGGGGGCTGTCACAGATACGCAGTATTTT
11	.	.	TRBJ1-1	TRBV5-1	CASRGHTEAFF	TGCGCCAGCAGGGGACACACTGAAGCTTTCTTT
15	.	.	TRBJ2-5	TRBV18	CASENRKAYQETQYF	TGTGCCAGTGAGAACAGGAAAGCCTACCAAGAGACCCAGTACTTC
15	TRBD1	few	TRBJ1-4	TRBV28	CASSSGTGPNEKLFF	TGTGCCAGCAGTTCCGGGACAGGGCCTAATGAAAAACTGTTTTTT
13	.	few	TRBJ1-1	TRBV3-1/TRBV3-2	CASSQDKRGEAFF	TGTGCCAGCAGCCAAGATAAAAGGGGAGAAGCTTTCTTT
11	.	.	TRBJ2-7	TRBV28	CASSLEYEQYF	TGTGCCAGCAGTTTGGAGTACGAGCAGTACTTC
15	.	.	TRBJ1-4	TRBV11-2	CASSLAFRRDEKLFF	TGTGCCAGCAGCTTAGCATTTCGCAGGGATGAAAAACTGTTTTTT
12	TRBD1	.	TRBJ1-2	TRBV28	CASSQQGAGYTF	TGTGCCAGCAGCCAACAGGGGGCCGGCTACACCTTC
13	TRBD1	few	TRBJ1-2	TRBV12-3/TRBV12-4	CATTDRKNYGYTF	TGTGCCACTACGGACAGGAAAAACTATGGCTACACCTTC
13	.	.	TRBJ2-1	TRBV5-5	CASSFTEYNEQFF	TGTGCCAGCAGCTTTACAGAATACAATGAGCAGTTCTTC
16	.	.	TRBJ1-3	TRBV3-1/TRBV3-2	CASSPRPAPPGNTIYF	TGTGCCAGCAGCCCCCGACCTGCACCACCAGGAAACACCATATATTTT
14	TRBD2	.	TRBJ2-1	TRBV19	CASRRASGYNEQFF	TGTGCCAGCCGTCGGGCTAGCGGTTACAATGAGCAGTTCTTC
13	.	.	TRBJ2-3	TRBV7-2	CASRRLVLNNYHF	TGTGCCAGCAGGCGACTAGTCCTGAATAACTACCATTTT
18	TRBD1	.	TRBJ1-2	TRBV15	CATSRDHLGDRGPWGYTF	TGTGCCACCAGCAGAGATCACTTAGGGGACAGGGGGCCGTGGGGCTACACCTTC
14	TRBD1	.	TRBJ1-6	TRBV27	CASSSDRVNSPLHF	TGTGCCAGCAGTTCCGACAGGGTAAATTCACCCCTCCACTTT
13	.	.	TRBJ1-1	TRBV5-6	CASKILGPAEAFF	TGTGCCAGCAAAATACTGGGTCCGGCAGAAGCTTTCTTT
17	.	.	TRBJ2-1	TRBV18	CASSPPVGAPLENEQFF	TGTGCCAGCTCACCACCCGTTGGAGCGCCCTTGGAAAATGAGCAGTTCTTC
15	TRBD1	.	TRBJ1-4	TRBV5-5	CASSLTGGPNEKLFF	TGTGCCAGCAGCTTAACAGGGGGCCCTAATGAAAAACTGTTTTTT
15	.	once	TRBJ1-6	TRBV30	CAWSVGRNYNSPLHF	TGTGCCTGGAGTGTCGGACGCAACTATAATTCACCCCTCCACTTT
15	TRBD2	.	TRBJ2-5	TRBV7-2	CASSSRLAGEEAQYF	TGTGCCAGCAGCTCCCGACTAGCGGGGGAAGAGGCCCAGTACTTC
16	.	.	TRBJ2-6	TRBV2	CASSEGRLSGANVLTF	TGTGCCAGCAGTGAGGGTCGGCTCTCTGGGGCCAACGTCCTGACTTTC
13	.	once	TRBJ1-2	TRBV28	CASTVDLNYGYTF	TGTGCCAGCACCGTGGACCTAAACTATGGCTACACCTTC
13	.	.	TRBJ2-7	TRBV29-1	CSVDRSRTGEQYF	TGCAGCGTTGACAGATCCCGGACGGGGGAGCAGTACTTC
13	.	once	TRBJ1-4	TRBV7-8	CASRFRGDKKLFF	TGTGCCAGCCGCTTCAGGGGAGATAAAAAACTGTTTTTT
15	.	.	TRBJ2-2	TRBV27	CASSWSTANTGELFF	TGTGCCAGCAGTTGGTCGACAGCGAACACCGGGGAGCTGTTTTTT
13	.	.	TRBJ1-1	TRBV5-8	CASRSRGNTEAFF	TGTGCCAGCAGGTCCCGGGGGAACACTGAAGCTTTCTTT
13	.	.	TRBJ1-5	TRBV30	CAWTPGPNQPQHF	TGTGCCTGGACCCCGGGACCGAATCAGCCCCAGCATTTT
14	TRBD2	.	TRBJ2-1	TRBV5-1	CASSFGGTPNEQFF	TGCGCCAGCTCCTTCGGGGGGACCCCCAATGAGCAGTTCTTC
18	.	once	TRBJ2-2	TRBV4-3	CASSQDVREIPYTGELFF	TGCGCCAGCAGCCAAGATGTAAGGGAAATTCCTTACACCGGGGAGCTGTTTTTT
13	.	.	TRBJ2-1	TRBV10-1	CASSDGDYNEQFF	TGCGCCAGCAGTGACGGAGACTACAATGAGCAGTTCTTC
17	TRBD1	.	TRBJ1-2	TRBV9	CASTPGTGAAANYGYTF	TGTGCCAGCACCCCCGGGACAGGGGCAGCCGCTAACTATGGCTACACCTTC
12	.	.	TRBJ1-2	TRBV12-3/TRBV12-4	CASSFAGDGYTF	TGTGCCAGCAGTTTCGCGGGAGATGGCTACACCTTC
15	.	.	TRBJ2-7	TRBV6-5	CASSLGSGGSYEQYF	TGTGCCAGCAGTTTGGGGAGTGGGGGCTCCTACGAGCAGTACTTC
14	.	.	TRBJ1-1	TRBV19	CASSIGTTNTEAFF	TGTGCCAGTAGTATAGGGACAACGAACACTGAAGCTTTCTTT
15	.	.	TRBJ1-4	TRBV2	CASLNGGQPNEKLFF	TGTGCCAGCCTAAACGGGGGGCAGCCGAATGAAAAACTGTTTTTT
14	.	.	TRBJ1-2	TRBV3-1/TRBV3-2	CASSQDFGGGGYTF	TGTGCCAGCAGCCAAGATTTTGGGGGTGGTGGCTACACCTTC
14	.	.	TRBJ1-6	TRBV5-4	CASSPRYNNSPLHF	TGTGCCAGCAGCCCCCGATACAATAATTCACCCCTCCACTTT
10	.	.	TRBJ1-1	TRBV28	CASLGTEAFF	TGTGCTTCCTTGGGGACTGAAGCTTTCTTT
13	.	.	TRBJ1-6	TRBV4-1	CASRSTGHSPLHF	TGCGCCAGCAGGTCCACAGGGCACTCACCCCTCCACTTT
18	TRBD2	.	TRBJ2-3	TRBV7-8	CASSFSYGRFGGGDTQYF	TGTGCCAGCAGCTTCTCCTACGGGCGGTTCGGCGGGGGAGATACGCAGTATTTT
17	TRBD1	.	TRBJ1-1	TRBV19	CASRSGGQGILNTEAFF	TGTGCCAGTAGGTCGGGAGGACAGGGGATATTGAACACTGAAGCTTTCTTT
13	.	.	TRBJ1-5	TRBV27	CASSPSAPEPQHF	TGTGCCAGCAGTCCCTCGGCACCTGAGCCCCAGCATTTT
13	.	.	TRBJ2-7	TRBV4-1	CASSQLTSYEQYF	TGCGCCAGCAGCCAATTAACCTCCTACGAGCAGTACTTC